The 24 T cell receptor beta chains below come from one sample, sequenced in a study of OX40 agonist ivuxolimab in advanced cancers. Sequenced by immunoSEQ multiplex PCR; TCRdb stores in-frame clones only, minus some. The sample lists 100,000 to 110,000 clones; approximately 89% were seen once. The source was CD4+ or CD8+ T cells sorted from blood, collected in a trial of the OX40 agonist ivuxolimab. These receptor sequences come from an adult with an advanced solid tumor such as melanoma, head and neck, liver or kidney cancer.

This chain joins TRBV30 and TRBJ1-5; D is possibly TRBD1 (5 bases). V lost 6 bases to trimming and J lost 4 bases, with 16 bases between them. The germline gives CDR1 GTSNPN, CDR2 SVGIG (reference sequence). The length of the CDR3 is 14 residues. The CDR3 reads CACLGRGENQPQHF. The DNA of the CDR3 is TGTGCCTGTTTGGGAAGAGGGGAAAATCAGCCCCAGCATTTT.

This chain links TRBV14 with TRBJ1-1, with D perhaps matching TRBD1 (6 bases). The CDR3 is 18 amino acids. Trimming cost V 1 base and J 0 bases, with 18 bases left between them. Germline V CDR1 and CDR2: SGHDN, FVKESK. This CDR3 reads CASSQAARGNYMNTEAFF. The CDR3 bases are TGTGCCAGCAGCCAAGCGGCCAGGGGTAATTACATGAACACTGAAGCTTTCTTT.

CDR3 sequence (DNA): TGCAGTGCCCGGGGAGGGGGCATTCAGTACTTC. Residues: CSARGGGIQYF. The chain uses TRBV20-1 and TRBJ2-4, with D perhaps matching TRBD2 (7 bases). CDR1 is DFQATT and CDR2 is SNEGSKA in the germline V gene (reference sequence). This CDR3 comprises 11 residues. The germline V and J ends were trimmed by 6 bases and 9 bases, with 12 bases remaining between them.

This chain connects TRBV7-8 to TRBJ2-7, with a weak D call TRBD2 (7 bases). CDR1 and CDR2 (germline): SGHVS, FQNEAQ. The length of the CDR3 is 13 residues. V lost 3 bases to trimming and J lost 3 bases, with 9 bases between them. CDR3 sequence reads: CASSLGGHYEQYF. CDR3 in DNA: TGTGCCAGCAGCTTGGGGGGGCACTACGAGCAGTACTTC.

The table lists this clone with a count of one. The chain uses TRBV29-1 and TRBJ2-7; D is possibly TRBD1 (5 bases). The CDR3 runs 12 residues. Germline V gene lookup returns CDR1 SQVTM and CDR2 ANQGSEA. V lost 6 bases and J lost 0, with 9 bases in between. The CDR3 DNA reads as TGCAGCGTACCGACAGACTCCTACGAGCAGTACTTC. Its protein is CSVPTDSYEQYF.

This clone was seen once. The rearrangement joins TRBV28 to TRBJ2-2; 9 bases agree with TRBD1. Germline CDR1 and CDR2: MDHEN and SYDVKM. This CDR3 is 16 amino acids long. V was clipped by 4 bases and J by 4 bases; unmatched bases: 7. In nucleotides, the CDR3 is TGTGCCAGCAGTTCTCTCCGGGACAGGGTCACCGGGGAGCTGTTTTTT. It codes for CASSSLRDRVTGELFF.

The V gene is TRBV7-8, the J gene TRBJ1-1, with D unresolved. Trimming removed 1 base at V and 8 bases at J, with 14 bases between. The CDR3 runs 14 residues. The germline V gene encodes CDR1 SGHVS and CDR2 FQNEAQ. CDR3 nucleotides: TGTGCCAGCAGCTTAGTGTCAGGACGTTCAGAAGCTTTCTTT. This sequence encodes CASSLVSGRSEAFF.

The gene calls are TRBV4-1 and TRBJ1-1; D gene ambiguous. The CDR3 length is 15 residues. V lost 4 bases to trimming and J lost 0 bases, with 12 bases between them. The germline V gene has CDR1 MGHRA and CDR2 YSYEKL. The CDR3 sequence: CASSPYRDMNTEAFF. The CDR3 DNA reads as TGCGCCAGCAGCCCATATAGGGATATGAACACTGAAGCTTTCTTT.

The chain recombines TRBV5-1 with TRBJ1-2; a weak D match, TRBD1 (6 bases). CDR1 SGHRS and CDR2 YFSETQ come from the germline V gene. The CDR3 consists of 16 residues. Trimming removed 4 bases from V and 7 bases from J, with 23 bases in between. CDR3 bases: TGCGCCAGCAGCCCTAACACAGGGACCGCTTCACGTGGCTACACCTTC. Translating gives CASSPNTGTASRGYTF.

V and J are TRBV5-1 and TRBJ2-1, with TRBD2 identical over 10 bases. Germline-derived CDR1 and CDR2 are SGHRS and YFSETQ. The CDR3 extends over 15 amino acids. Losses at the gene ends were 4 bases for V and 4 bases for J; bases not matched to a gene: 5. CDR3 amino acids: CASSIAGGLYNEQFF. Here the CDR3 DNA reads TGCGCCAGCAGCATAGCGGGAGGACTATACAATGAGCAGTTCTTC.

The V call is TRBV19, the J call TRBJ1-1, with 7 nucleotides matching TRBD1. The length of the CDR3 is 16 residues. Germline assignment: CDR1 LNHDA and CDR2 SQIVND (reference sequence). V lost 3 bases and J lost 3; bases outside the gene matches: 10. In nucleotides, the CDR3 is TGTGCCAGTAGTATTAATCACAGGGGAAGGCACACTGAAGCTTTCTTT. Translation gives CASSINHRGRHTEAFF.

This clone was seen only a few times. The V and J genes are TRBV28 and TRBJ1-5; possibly TRBD1 for D (6 bases). Germline CDR1 and CDR2: MDHEN and SYDVKM. There are 16 residues in the CDR3. V lost 7 bases to trimming and J lost 1 base, with 17 bases between them. The chain's CDR3 is CASNPGGATSNQPQHF. In nucleotides, the CDR3 is TGTGCCAGCAACCCGGGGGGGGCGACGAGCAATCAGCCCCAGCATTTT.

The chain uses TRBV23-1 and TRBJ1-2; possible D gene TRBD1, 5 bases. TRBV23-1 falls under the ORF class, with uncertain function. CDR3 length equals 16 residues. The ends were cut back, 4 bases at V and 4 bases at J, with 19 bases in the middle. The CDR3 DNA follows: TGCGCCAGCAGTCCATCGGATCGTCCGCAGGGCTATGGCTACACCTTC. It codes for CASSPSDRPQGYGYTF.

The genes are TRBV2 and TRBJ2-5, with TRBD2 as a possible D gene (6 bases). The length of the CDR3 is 14 residues. Germline V CDR1 and CDR2: SNHLY, FYNNEI. Trimming removed 6 bases from V and 2 bases from J, with 13 bases in between. The CDR3 DNA reads TGTGCCAGCAGGAAGGTAGCGGTACAAGAGACCCAGTACTTC. Residues: CASRKVAVQETQYF.

The V and J genes are TRBV19 and TRBJ1-1; 7 bases match TRBD1. Trimming cost V 11 bases and J 5 bases; bases outside gene matches: 11. This CDR3 is built from 13 residues. Germline V lookup: CDR1 LNHDA, CDR2 SQIVND (reference sequence). Written as DNA, the CDR3 is TGTGCCTCTGGGAGGGGGCCGCGAACTGAAGCTTTCTTT. It specifies CASGRGPRTEAFF.

V and J are TRBV28 and TRBJ1-2; D perhaps matches TRBD1 (5 bases). Germline V gene sequence: CDR1 MDHEN, CDR2 SYDVKM. The CDR3 sequence is 14 residues long. V was pared by 6 bases and J by 8 bases, with 19 bases between. CDR3 residues: CASSAQGLYSGYTF. CDR3 coding DNA: TGTGCCAGCAGCGCTCAGGGCTTATATTCCGGCTACACCTTC.

The chain combines TRBV11-3 with TRBJ2-1; 7 bases map to TRBD1. Germline CDR1 is SGHNT and CDR2 is YENEEA. The CDR3 has 14 residues. Trimming removed 3 bases from V and 4 bases from J; junction bases left unmatched: 3. Written as DNA, the CDR3 is TGTGCCAGCAGCTTCCGGGACAGTTACAATGAGCAGTTCTTC. This gives the protein CASSFRDSYNEQFF.

The V and J genes are TRBV19 and TRBJ1-2, with D unresolved. Trimming stripped 3 bases from V and 8 bases from J, with 10 bases between. From germline, CDR1 is LNHDA and CDR2 SQIVND (reference sequence). CDR3 length: 12 residues. This CDR3 reads CASSMVPSGYTF. CDR3 DNA: TGTGCCAGTAGTATGGTACCGAGCGGCTACACCTTC. The full variable domain, with the rest looked up from reference TRBV19 and TRBJ1-2, is DGGITQSPKYLFRKEGQNVTLSCEQNLNHDAMYWYRQDPGQGLRLIYYSQIVNDFQKGDIAEGYSVSREKKESFPLTVTSAQKNPTAFYLCASSMVPSGYTFGSGTRLTVV.

Here the CDR3 reads CASSGGPLLDTQYF. The CDR3, as DNA: TGTGCCAGCAGTGGGGGGCCTCTACTAGATACGCAGTATTTT. The gene calls are TRBV6-1 and TRBJ2-3; the D gene is possibly TRBD1 (6 bases). V was cut by 4 bases and J by 5 bases, with 13 bases left in between. The germline gives CDR1 MNHNS, CDR2 SASEGT. The length of the CDR3 is 14 residues.

The chain links TRBV6-4 to TRBJ1-2, with TRBD1 identical over 7 bases. CDR1 and CDR2 (germline): MRHNA, SNTAGT. CDR3 length: 13 residues. V trimming: 5 bases; J trimming: 4 bases; junction bases outside the gene matches: 4. For the CDR3, the DNA is TGTGCCAGCAGTCGCCGGGACAGCTATGGCTACACCTTC. This translates into CASSRRDSYGYTF.

The chain recombines TRBV6-5 with TRBJ2-6; weak D call: TRBD1 (6 bases). Germline CDR1 MNHEY, CDR2 SVGAGI. The CDR3 has 15 amino acids. V dropped 6 bases and J dropped 7 bases, with 16 bases sitting between them. In DNA form, the CDR3 reads TGTGCCAGCAGCCCAGGCGCGACAGGTGCCAACGTCCTGACTTTC. Residues: CASSPGATGANVLTF.

V is TRBV4-2 and J is TRBJ2-7; 10 bases line up with TRBD2. The CDR3 extends over 15 amino acids. V lost 1 base to trimming and J lost 2 bases; unmatched junction nucleotides: 2. The germline gives CDR1 LGHNA, CDR2 YNFKEQ. CDR3 residues: CASSQGLAGAYEQYF. CDR3 nucleotide sequence: TGTGCCAGCAGCCAAGGACTAGCGGGCGCCTACGAGCAGTACTTC.

V and J are TRBV4-2 and TRBJ1-1; TRBD1 matches 7 bases. V was clipped by 1 base and J by 7 bases; unmatched bases: 6. This CDR3 spans 14 amino acids. CDR1 is LGHNA, CDR2 YNFKEQ, per germline. CDR3 in amino acids: CASSQARGQIEAFF. CDR3 bases: TGTGCCAGCAGCCAAGCTAGGGGGCAAATTGAAGCTTTCTTT.

This chain connects TRBV9 to TRBJ2-7; 12 nucleotides agree with TRBD1. The CDR3 runs to 16 residues. Germline V gene sequence: CDR1 SGDLS, CDR2 YYNGEE. V lost 4 bases and J lost 4; bases outside the gene matches: 9. CDR3 in amino acids: CASSTQSGQGAYEQYF. The CDR3 coding sequence is TGTGCCAGCAGCACCCAATCGGGACAGGGGGCGTACGAGCAGTACTTC.